The 14 T cell receptor beta chains below all came from one sample that was sequenced in a study of control samples from healthy donors and cancer patients. The assay was immunoSEQ multiplex PCR, and TCRdb's table has in-frame clones only and misses some. Here the sample spans just under 60,000 clones, roughly nine tenths being singletons. Source material: PBMCs. The source of these receptors is a man aged 35-49 years with colorectal cancer.

The chain recombines TRBV6-6 with TRBJ2-7, with D perhaps TRBD1 (6 bases). This CDR3 comprises 12 residues. V was shortened by 2 bases and J by 10 bases, with 12 bases between the two germline ends. Germline assignment: CDR1 MNHNY and CDR2 SVGAGI (reference sequence). The DNA for the CDR3 is TGTGCCAGCAGTTACCCCGGACAGAGACAGTACTTC. Residues: CASSYPGQRQYF.

V usage is TRBV20-1 and J usage is TRBJ1-4; D gene uncertain. V shed 6 bases and J shed 8 bases, with 10 bases lying between them. Germline V lookup: CDR1 DFQATT, CDR2 SNEGSKA (reference sequence). This CDR3 is 11 amino acids long. Here the CDR3 DNA reads TGCAGTGCCCCATCCGGGGAAAAACTGTTTTTT. This sequence encodes CSAPSGEKLFF.

In this sample, this clone turned up once. The chain joins TRBV27 to TRBJ1-6; D may be TRBD1 (6 bases). V dropped 6 bases and J dropped 5 bases, with 17 bases sitting between them. The V gene's germline CDR1 is MNHEY and CDR2 SMNVEV (reference sequence). The CDR3 is 16 amino acids. The CDR3 protein is CASREYRATNNSPLHF. The CDR3 DNA follows: TGTGCCAGCAGAGAATACAGGGCTACTAATAATTCACCCCTCCACTTT.

This chain uses TRBV5-5 with TRBJ1-1; no clear D gene. From germline, CDR1 is SGHKS and CDR2 YYEKEE (reference sequence). The CDR3 extends over 15 amino acids. Between the trimmed V and J ends, which lost 4 bases and 5 bases, there was a span of 18 bases. The DNA for the CDR3 is TGTGCCAGCAGCCTCCTGGCACCCGGGGTAACTGAAGCTTTCTTT. Translated, it gives CASSLLAPGVTEAFF.

This clone has a single count. The chain links TRBV7-2 to TRBJ2-3; 8 bases align to TRBD1. The junction had 5 bases not matched to a gene; V was cut back by 5 bases and J by 1 base. CDR1 and CDR2 from the germline V gene are SGHTA and FQGNSA. The CDR3 runs to 15 residues. CDR3 sequence reads: CASSLSTGGTDTQYF. Here the CDR3 DNA reads TGTGCCAGCAGCCTTTCGACAGGGGGCACAGATACGCAGTATTTT.

The V call is TRBV7-2, the J call TRBJ1-2; 11 bases line up with TRBD1. With 4 bases clipped from V and 8 bases from J, the junction kept 18 bases outside the gene matches. Looked up from germline, CDR1 is SGHTA and CDR2 is FQGNSA. This CDR3 is built from 18 residues. CDR3 protein: CASSSQGQGAKVAGGYTF. The CDR3 nucleotides read TGTGCCAGCAGCTCCCAAGGACAGGGGGCCAAGGTCGCTGGGGGCTACACCTTC.

The chain has TRBV7-2 and TRBJ1-6; a weak D match, TRBD1 (5 bases). The CDR3 spans 15 residues. The germline V gene encodes CDR1 SGHTA and CDR2 FQGNSA. The V end was cut by 6 bases, the J end by 0 bases, with 9 bases between. The CDR3 nucleotides read TGTGCCAGCAGTCCAGGGAGCTCCTATAATTCACCCCTCCACTTT. Translated, it gives CASSPGSSYNSPLHF.

CDR3 loop: CASSRGVQETQYF. The CDR3 bases are TGTGCCAGCAGCCGGGGGGTCCAAGAGACCCAGTACTTC. This chain joins TRBV5-6 and TRBJ2-5, with 7 bases matching TRBD2. V lost 4 bases, J lost 1 base, and 1 base stayed unmatched. This CDR3 has 13 amino acids. The germline CDR1 and CDR2 sequences are SGHDT and YYEEEE.

The chain is built from TRBV27 and TRBJ2-4; D remains unclear. Germline V gene data show CDR1 as MNHEY and CDR2 as SMNVEV (reference sequence). V lost 2 bases and J 2 bases, leaving 7 bases between the germline ends. The CDR3 covers 14 residues. The CDR3 coding sequence is TGTGCCAGCAGTTTAGGTAACCCCAAAAACATTCAGTACTTC. This translates into CASSLGNPKNIQYF.

This chain connects TRBV9 to TRBJ2-3, with a weak D call TRBD2 (5 bases). Looked up from germline, CDR1 is SGDLS and CDR2 is YYNGEE. The CDR3 is 15 residues long. Trimming pared 0 bases from V and 2 bases from J, leaving 10 bases between. The CDR3 sequence is CASSVEAVVTDTQYF. The CDR3 DNA reads TGTGCCAGCAGCGTAGAAGCGGTTGTCACAGATACGCAGTATTTT.

The genes are TRBV27 and TRBJ1-4; no reliable D call. Trimming took 3 bases from V and 4 from J, leaving 12 bases between them. This CDR3 has 15 residues. Germline V gene lookup returns CDR1 MNHEY and CDR2 SMNVEV (reference sequence). The chain's CDR3 is CASSFNGLSNEKLFF. The CDR3 bases are TGTGCCAGCAGTTTCAACGGTCTGAGTAATGAAAAACTGTTTTTT.

J is TRBJ1-2 and V is TRBV30; D uncertain. Germline values: CDR1 GTSNPN, CDR2 SVGIG (reference sequence). The CDR3 extends over 13 amino acids. Trimming took off 0 bases at V and 8 bases at J, with 13 bases between the two ends. As DNA, the CDR3 is TGTGCCTGGAGTGTACTTTCCCATAACGGCTACACCTTC. It specifies CAWSVLSHNGYTF.

The V gene is TRBV27, the J gene TRBJ1-2, with 9 bases aligning to TRBD1. The CDR3 has 14 residues. The germline V gene has CDR1 MNHEY and CDR2 SMNVEV (reference sequence). Germline trimming cut 6 bases from V and 8 bases from J; bases unmatched to any gene: 10. CDR3 in DNA: TGTGCCAGCAGCGTACAGGGGGCGCTTAAGGGCTACACCTTC. Protein sequence: CASSVQGALKGYTF.

CDR3 sequence reads: CASSPAGAPNYGYTF. The CDR3 nucleotides read TGTGCCAGCAGCCCCGCGGGGGCGCCTAACTATGGCTACACCTTC. This chain uses TRBV7-3 with TRBJ1-2; D might be TRBD1 (6 bases). V lost 5 bases and J 0 bases, leaving 13 bases between the germline ends. The CDR3 runs to 15 residues. Germline CDR1 and CDR2: SGHTA and FQGTGA.